Below are 26 T cell receptor beta chains sequenced from a single sample in a study of cytomegalovirus exposure and HLA in healthy donors. PCR was performed using 60 Vbeta and 13 Jbeta primers. This table comes from immunoSEQ multiplex PCR, and its TCRdb copy is limited to in-frame clones, with some not included. The data contain approximately 140,000 clones, roughly 80% of them singletons. Sequenced material: PBMCs. The origin of the receptors is a woman aged 55 to 70 in good health and CMV-seronegative.

The chain recombines TRBV6-5 with TRBJ1-4; no clear D. V lost 0 bases and J 5 bases, leaving 10 bases between the germline ends. Looked up from germline, CDR1 is MNHEY and CDR2 is SVGAGI. The length of the CDR3 is 15 residues. The chain's CDR3 is CASSYSGSLNEKLFF. The CDR3 DNA reads as TGTGCCAGCAGTTACTCGGGCAGCTTGAATGAAAAACTGTTTTTT.

The rearrangement joins TRBV5-1 to TRBJ2-7, with 9 nucleotides matching TRBD1. The CDR3 is 14 amino acids. CDR1 and CDR2 from the germline V gene are SGHRS and YFSETQ. V dropped 3 bases and J dropped 5; count of bases not matched to a gene: 6. The CDR3 sequence is CASSSGQGFHEQYF. As DNA, the CDR3 is TGCGCCAGCAGCTCGGGACAGGGCTTCCACGAGCAGTACTTC.

The chain has TRBV2 and TRBJ1-1; 9 nucleotides line up with TRBD1. This CDR3 comprises 15 residues. Germline V lookup: CDR1 SNHLY, CDR2 FYNNEI. V lost 5 bases, J lost 4 bases, and 8 bases stayed unmatched. CDR3 coding DNA: TGTGCCAGCAGTCTAGAGACAGGGGGTAGCACTGAAGCTTTCTTT. Amino acid sequence: CASSLETGGSTEAFF.

Only a few counts were recorded for this clone. V usage is TRBV6-5 and J usage is TRBJ1-1; D may be TRBD1 (6 bases). Trimming took off 2 bases at V and 4 bases at J, with 11 bases between the two ends. Per germline, CDR1 MNHEY and CDR2 SVGAGI. The CDR3 consists of 14 residues. CDR3 DNA: TGTGCCAGCAGTTACACAGGGATTCGCACTGAAGCTTTCTTT. It encodes CASSYTGIRTEAFF.

The chain joins TRBV18 to TRBJ1-4, with 10 bases fitting TRBD1. Trimming removed 1 base from V and 6 bases from J; junction bases left unmatched: 2. The CDR3 extends over 15 amino acids. Germline CDR1 KGHSH, CDR2 LQKENI. As DNA, the CDR3 is TGTGCCAGCTCACCACGACAGGGGGCGGATGAAAAACTGTTTTTT. Translating it yields CASSPRQGADEKLFF.

The chain combines TRBV7-9 with TRBJ2-1; 8 bases align to TRBD1. The CDR3 has 14 residues. V lost 1 base, J lost 4 bases, and 0 bases stayed unmatched. Germline V gene data show CDR1 as SEHNR and CDR2 as FQNEAQ (reference sequence). CDR3 in DNA: TGTGCCAGCAGCTTAGGGACAGGGTACAATGAGCAGTTCTTC. Its translation: CASSLGTGYNEQFF.

This clone has more than one count but fewer than ten. The chain employs TRBV2 and TRBJ1-2; 7 bases line up with TRBD1. This CDR3 is 13 amino acids long. V shed 6 bases and J 1 base; nucleotides not matched to a gene: 2. The germline CDR1 and CDR2 sequences are SNHLY and FYNNEI. CDR3 sequence (DNA): TGTGCCAGCAGCGGACAGGTTAACTATGGCTACACCTTC. This sequence encodes CASSGQVNYGYTF. Together with reference TRBV2 and TRBJ1-2, the CDR3 gives the full variable domain: EPEVTQTPSHQVTQMGQEVILRCVPISNHLYFYWYRQILGQKVEFLVSFYNNEISEKSEIFDDQFSVERPDGSNFTLKIRSTKLEDSAMYFCASSGQVNYGYTFGSGTRLTVV.

The chain is built from TRBV6-1 and TRBJ1-6; possibly TRBD1 for D (6 bases). Between the trimmed V and J ends, which lost 6 bases and 4 bases, there was a span of 10 bases. CDR1 and CDR2 (germline): MNHNS, SASEGT. This CDR3 has 14 amino acids. CDR3 nucleotides: TGTGCCAGCAGACCACAGGGATATAATTCACCCCTCCACTTT. It encodes CASRPQGYNSPLHF.

The chain links TRBV11-3 to TRBJ2-5; a possible D gene is TRBD2 (6 bases). Trimming cost V 4 bases and J 7 bases, with 10 bases left between them. Germline values: CDR1 SGHNT, CDR2 YENEEA. CDR3 size: 12 residues. The CDR3 sequence: CASSSFGGTQYF. The CDR3 coding sequence is TGTGCCAGCAGCTCCTTCGGGGGGACCCAGTACTTC.

The chain links TRBV5-6 to TRBJ1-6; maybe TRBD1 (6 bases). The CDR3 length is 15 residues. CDR1 is SGHDT and CDR2 is YYEEEE in the germline V gene. V was trimmed by 4 bases and J by 4 bases, leaving 12 bases between them. CDR3 loop: CASSLRTVYNSPLHF. CDR3 DNA sequence: TGTGCCAGCAGCCTACGGACAGTTTATAATTCACCCCTCCACTTT. The full variable domain, in which reference TRBV5-6 and TRBJ1-6 provide the parts outside the CDR3, is DAGVTQSPTHLIKTRGQQVTLRCSPKSGHDTVSWYQQALGQGPQFIFQYYEEEERQRGNFPDRFSGHQFPNYSSELNVNALLLGDSALYLCASSLRTVYNSPLHFGNGTRLTVT.

This sequence joins TRBV19 and TRBJ2-7; TRBD1 aligns across 8 bases. The CDR3 consists of 15 residues. The ends lost 5 bases at V and 0 bases at J; junction bases unmatched: 6. CDR1 and CDR2 from the germline V gene are LNHDA and SQIVND (reference sequence). The CDR3 sequence: CASSPGGHFSYEQYF. The CDR3 coding sequence is TGTGCCAGTAGTCCAGGGGGCCATTTCTCCTACGAGCAGTACTTC.

This clone has a single count. V gene TRBV11-3 combines with J gene TRBJ2-3; 9 bases are shared with TRBD2. The CDR3 runs to 17 residues. CDR1 SGHNT and CDR2 YENEEA come from the germline V gene. The J segment lost 0 bases and the V segment lost 1 base, leaving 5 bases of the junction unmatched. DNA of the CDR3: TGTGCCAGCAGCTTAGGACTAGCGGTTACTAGCACAGATACGCAGTATTTT. This encodes CASSLGLAVTSTDTQYF. The entire variable domain, with the rest obtained from reference TRBV11-3 and TRBJ2-3, is as follows: EAGVVQSPRYKIIEKKQPVAFWCNPISGHNTLYWYLQNLGQGPELLIRYENEEAVDDSQLPKDRFSAERLKGVDSTLKIQPAELGDSAVYLCASSLGLAVTSTDTQYFGPGTRLTVL.

Only a few counts were recorded for this clone. This rearrangement joins TRBV9 to TRBJ1-1, with D perhaps TRBD1 (5 bases). Trimming stripped 3 bases from V and 3 bases from J, with 15 bases between. Germline V lookup: CDR1 SGDLS, CDR2 YYNGEE. The CDR3 is 15 residues long. This chain's CDR3 is CASSEGSKWDTEAFF. Here the CDR3 DNA reads TGTGCCAGCAGCGAGGGGTCCAAATGGGACACTGAAGCTTTCTTT.

The sample holds a few counts of this clone. This chain uses TRBV27 with TRBJ2-1, with TRBD2 identical over 9 bases. The germline CDR1 and CDR2 sequences are MNHEY and SMNVEV (reference sequence). The CDR3 runs to 15 residues. Trimming took 7 bases from V and 2 from J; bases not matched to a gene: 6. CDR3 protein: CASKSSGTPYNEQFF. CDR3 DNA sequence: TGTGCCAGCAAATCTAGCGGGACGCCCTACAATGAGCAGTTCTTC.

The J gene is TRBJ1-1, the V gene TRBV28, with TRBD1 matching over 7 bases. The ends lost 6 bases at V and 0 bases at J; junction bases unmatched: 7. CDR1 and CDR2 from the germline V gene are MDHEN and SYDVKM. The CDR3 covers 15 residues. CDR3 in amino acids: CASRQGFTMNTEAFF. The CDR3 coding sequence is TGTGCCAGCAGACAGGGGTTTACCATGAACACTGAAGCTTTCTTT.

The rearrangement joins TRBV11-2 to TRBJ2-2; 7 bases line up with TRBD2. Germline CDR1 and CDR2: SGHAT and FQNNGV. The CDR3 runs 15 residues. V trimming: 3 bases; J trimming: 5 bases; junction bases outside the gene matches: 6. CDR3 residues: CASSLGAGATGELFF. CDR3 sequence (DNA): TGTGCCAGCAGCTTGGGCGCGGGAGCTACCGGGGAGCTGTTTTTT.

This chain connects TRBV25-1 to TRBJ1-4; D unclear. Trimming removed 5 bases from V and 0 bases from J, with 10 bases in between. CDR1 is MGHDK and CDR2 is SYGVNS in the germline V gene. This CDR3 spans 15 amino acids. As DNA, the CDR3 is TGTGCCAGCAGTTCCCCTACCACAACTAATGAAAAACTGTTTTTT. It is translated as CASSSPTTTNEKLFF.

The chain couples TRBV19 to TRBJ1-3, with D unresolved. The germline CDR1 and CDR2 sequences are LNHDA and SQIVND (reference sequence). V was clipped by 3 bases and J by 0 bases, with 9 bases between them. CDR3 length: 15 residues. The CDR3 DNA follows: TGTGCCAGTAGTATCGGGAGGAGCTCTGGAAACACCATATATTTT. It encodes CASSIGRSSGNTIYF.

The rearrangement links TRBV28 to TRBJ2-7; D is uncertain. The CDR3 is 15 amino acids. Trimming removed 2 bases from V and 2 bases from J, with 13 bases in between. Germline lookup yields CDR1 MDHEN and CDR2 SYDVKM. The CDR3: CASSLMAPRPYEQYF. The DNA of the CDR3 is TGTGCCAGCAGTTTAATGGCCCCGAGGCCCTACGAGCAGTACTTC.

In its sample, this clone was seen once. At one end, the junction sequence differs from germline, possibly due to a read error. The chain has TRBV7-9 and TRBJ2-1; D gene ambiguous. CDR3 size: 12 residues. Germline CDR1 and CDR2: SEHNR and FQNEAQ (reference sequence). The chain's CDR3 is CSSSLPWSEQFF. The CDR3 DNA reads TGTTCCAGCAGCTTACCTTGGAGTGAGCAGTTCTTC.

This clone has only a few counts. The chain is built from TRBV4-1 and TRBJ2-1, with TRBD2 matching over 11 bases. Germline trimming cut 3 bases from V and 7 bases from J; bases unmatched to any gene: 11. The CDR3 length is 17 residues. Germline CDR1 is MGHRA and CDR2 is YSYEKL. The CDR3 DNA sequence: TGCGCCAGCAGCCAGGCCCCGGGACTAGCGGTCGTGAATGAGCAGTTCTTC. This gives the protein CASSQAPGLAVVNEQFF.

CDR3: CASSERGGFQPQHF. The CDR3 DNA is TGTGCCAGCAGCGAAAGAGGAGGCTTTCAGCCCCAGCATTTT. This rearrangement joins TRBV7-2 to TRBJ1-5; D gene uncertain. There are 14 residues in the CDR3. V lost 5 bases to trimming and J lost 6 bases, with 14 bases between them. In germline, CDR1 is SGHTA, CDR2 FQGNSA.

The chain couples TRBV2 to TRBJ2-3, with TRBD2 matching over 10 bases. The CDR3 sequence is 15 residues long. CDR1 SNHLY and CDR2 FYNNEI come from the germline V gene. V was clipped by 6 bases and J by 5 bases; unmatched bases: 8. DNA of the CDR3: TGTGCCAGCAGAGATCTAGCGGGGGCGGGAGATACGCAGTATTTT. This gives the protein CASRDLAGAGDTQYF.

J is TRBJ1-5 and V is TRBV5-8; a possible D gene is TRBD1 (6 bases). This CDR3 is built from 14 residues. Trimming stripped 0 bases from V and 5 bases from J, with 9 bases between. Germline-derived CDR1 and CDR2 are SGHTS and YDEGEE. Here the CDR3 DNA reads TGTGCCAGCAGCTTGGAGACAGGTGATCAGCCCCAGCATTTT. Protein product: CASSLETGDQPQHF.

CDR3 sequence (DNA): TGCGCCAGCAGCTTGACCCGGACAGGCTCGAGCTCCTACGAGCAGTACTTC. Translating gives CASSLTRTGSSSYEQYF. J is TRBJ2-7 and V is TRBV5-1; 7 nucleotides align to TRBD1. The CDR3 has 17 residues. Germline CDR1 and CDR2: SGHRS and YFSETQ. V dropped 1 base and J dropped 0; count of bases not matched to a gene: 10.

The V call is TRBV29-1, the J call TRBJ2-6; D is ambiguous. Trimming pared 6 bases from V and 0 bases from J, leaving 15 bases between. Germline values: CDR1 SQVTM, CDR2 ANQGSEA. The CDR3 sequence is 16 residues long. CDR3 DNA sequence: TGCAGCGTGGCCGGGTCCTTCCTCTCTGGGGCCAACGTCCTGACTTTC. Translation gives CSVAGSFLSGANVLTF.